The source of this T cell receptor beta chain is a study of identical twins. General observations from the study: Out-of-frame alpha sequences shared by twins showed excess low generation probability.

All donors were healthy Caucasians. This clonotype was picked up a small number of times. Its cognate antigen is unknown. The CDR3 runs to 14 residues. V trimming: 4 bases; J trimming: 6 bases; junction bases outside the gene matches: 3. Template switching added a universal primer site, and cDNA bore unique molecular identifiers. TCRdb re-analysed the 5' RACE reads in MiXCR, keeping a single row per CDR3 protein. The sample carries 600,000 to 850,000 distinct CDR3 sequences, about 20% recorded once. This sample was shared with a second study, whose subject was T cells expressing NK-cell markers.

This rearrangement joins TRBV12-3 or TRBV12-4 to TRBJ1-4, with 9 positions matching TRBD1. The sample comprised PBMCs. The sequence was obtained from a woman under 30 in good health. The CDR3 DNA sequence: TGTGCCAGCAGTTCCTACAGGGGGCATGAAAAACTGTTTTTT. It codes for CASSSYRGHEKLFF.